The source of this T cell receptor beta chain is a study of spatial heterogeneity in lung cancer. Turning to the study itself: Alpha-chain sequences were consistently detected in smaller numbers than beta-chain sequences. Combinations of a unique TCR and a UMI were tallied in raw reads, and on average each appeared more than ten times.

The library protocol tagged each TCR cDNA with a unique molecular identifier. TCRdb reprocessed the 5' RACE reads with MiXCR, giving one entry per CDR3 protein. The sample lists about 40,000 distinct CDR3 sequences; roughly 5.5% were seen once. Many counts were recorded for this clonotype. The germline V gene encodes CDR1 SGHRS and CDR2 YFSETQ. This CDR3 has 16 residues. With 5 bases removed from V and 0 bases from J, the gap between germline ends came to 16 bases. The sample's time point: sample taken at primary tumor resection. Whole RNA, which was extracted from tumor, nontumor lung tissue or frozen PBMC, was sequenced without any cell sorting. The cohort: approximately 66 early-stage, untreated non-small cell lung cancer patients.

Sequenced material: PBMCs, taken at surgery. The chain recombines TRBV5-1 with TRBJ2-3; tentative D call: TRBD1 (5 bases). This receptor was identified in a female donor with early-stage non-small cell lung cancer. This chain's CDR3 is CASSPVRTSSTDTQYF. In nucleotides, the CDR3 is TGCGCCAGCAGTCCCGTTAGGACAAGTAGCACAGATACGCAGTATTTT.